This TCR beta chain is from a study of T cell clonotyping in hematopoietic cell transplantation. Study-wide points: CD4 and CD8 repertoire contributions could not be separated without sorting.

Method: immunoSEQ multiplex PCR; TCRdb's copy keeps in-frame clones and lacks some. In the table there are 27,000 or so clones, approximately 96% of which are singletons. The CDR3 length is 13 residues. Trimming cost V 2 bases and J 9 bases, with 12 bases left between them. Germline V lookup: CDR1 SGHDN, CDR2 FVKESK. A note on this clone: Its antigen is as yet unknown.

Sequencing input: peripheral blood mononuclear cells. The chain uses TRBV14 and TRBJ2-3, with D perhaps given as TRBD1 or TRBD2 (5 bases each). The TCR was taken from a man between 45 and 60 years old in good health. Some clones in this sample may be carry-over from other donors' samples. CDR3 DNA: TGTGCCAGCAGCCAACAGTACCGGGGCACGCAGTATTTT. This encodes CASSQQYRGTQYF.